The 6 T cell receptor beta chains below were found in one sample sequenced in a study of cytomegalovirus exposure and HLA in healthy donors. 60 Vbeta and 13 Jbeta primers were used in PCR. Sequencing was performed with immunoSEQ multiplex PCR; in TCRdb, only in-frame clones are kept and a portion is missing. The sample shows around 170,000 clones, 65% to 80% of them seen only once. The sequenced material came from PBMCs. Source of these receptors: a woman between 50 and 59 years old in good health and CMV-seropositive.

The CDR3 sequence: CASSTRNTEAFF. The CDR3 DNA follows: TGTGCCAGCAGTACTCGGAACACTGAAGCTTTCTTT. The chain carries TRBV7-2 and TRBJ1-1; D not resolved. The V gene's germline CDR1 is SGHTA and CDR2 FQGNSA. The CDR3 is 12 residues long. V dropped 6 bases and J dropped 1 base, with 6 bases sitting between them.

This clone occurred a few times. The chain has TRBV5-4 and TRBJ2-7; 7 nucleotides align to TRBD1. The CDR3 totals 14 residues. CDR1 and CDR2 (germline): SGHNT, YYREEE (reference sequence). V dropped 4 bases and J dropped 7; count of bases not matched to a gene: 11. The CDR3 nucleotides are TGTGCCAGCAGCCCCGGGACAGCCGCGGGTGAGCAGTACTTC. This sequence encodes CASSPGTAAGEQYF.

This sequence joins TRBV25-1 and TRBJ1-5; D gene unclear. Germline V gene sequence: CDR1 MGHDK, CDR2 SYGVNS. This CDR3 is 14 amino acids long. Trimming took 6 bases from V and 5 from J, leaving 14 bases between them. The DNA for the CDR3 is TGTGCCAGCAGCCGGGAAGGGTTCGATCAGCCCCAGCATTTT. It specifies CASSREGFDQPQHF.

CDR3 residues: CASSLDPEETQYF. The DNA of the CDR3 is TGTGCCAGCAGCTTGGATCCCGAAGAGACCCAGTACTTC. The V gene is TRBV5-5, the J gene TRBJ2-5, with D unclear. V was pared by 0 bases and J by 3 bases, with 6 bases between. Per the germline V gene, CDR1 is SGHKS and CDR2 is YYEKEE (reference sequence). The CDR3 is 13 amino acids.

The V gene is TRBV7-2, the J gene TRBJ1-2; maybe TRBD1 (5 bases). The CDR3 extends over 15 amino acids. V lost 3 bases, J lost 11 bases, and 22 bases lay in between. Germline CDR1 and CDR2: SGHTA and FQGNSA. The CDR3 region is CASSFSSPGRQGYTF. For the CDR3, the DNA is TGTGCCAGCAGCTTTAGCTCACCCGGACGGCAGGGTTACACCTTC. Full variable domain (rest looked up from reference TRBV7-2 and TRBJ1-2): GAGVSQSPSNKVTEKGKDVELRCDPISGHTALYWYRQSLGQGLEFLIYFQGNSAPDKSGLPSDRFSAERTGGSVSTLTIQRTQQEDSAVYLCASSFSSPGRQGYTFGSGTRLTVV.

The chain couples TRBV7-6 to TRBJ1-3, with D possibly being TRBD1 (6 bases). V lost 4 bases and J lost 0, with 19 bases in between. Germline assignment: CDR1 SGHVS and CDR2 FNYEAQ. The CDR3 has 18 amino acids. CDR3 sequence: CASSSYSGTPFSGNTIYF. CDR3 bases: TGTGCCAGCAGCTCTTACTCCGGGACACCTTTCTCTGGAAACACCATATATTTT.